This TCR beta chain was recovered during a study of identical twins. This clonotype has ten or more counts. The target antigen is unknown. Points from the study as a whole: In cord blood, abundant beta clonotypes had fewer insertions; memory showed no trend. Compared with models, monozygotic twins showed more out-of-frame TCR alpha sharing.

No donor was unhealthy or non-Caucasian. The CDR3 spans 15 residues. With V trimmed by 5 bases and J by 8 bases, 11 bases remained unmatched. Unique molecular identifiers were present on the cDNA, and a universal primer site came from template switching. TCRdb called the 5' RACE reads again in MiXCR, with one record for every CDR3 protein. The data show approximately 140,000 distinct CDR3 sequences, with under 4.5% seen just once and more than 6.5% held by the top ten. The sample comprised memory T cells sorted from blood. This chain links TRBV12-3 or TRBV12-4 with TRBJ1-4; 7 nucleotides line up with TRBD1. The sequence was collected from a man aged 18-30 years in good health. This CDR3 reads CASSPNRGGGEKLFF. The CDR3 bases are TGTGCCAGCAGTCCAAACAGGGGTGGTGGCGAAAAACTGTTTTTT.